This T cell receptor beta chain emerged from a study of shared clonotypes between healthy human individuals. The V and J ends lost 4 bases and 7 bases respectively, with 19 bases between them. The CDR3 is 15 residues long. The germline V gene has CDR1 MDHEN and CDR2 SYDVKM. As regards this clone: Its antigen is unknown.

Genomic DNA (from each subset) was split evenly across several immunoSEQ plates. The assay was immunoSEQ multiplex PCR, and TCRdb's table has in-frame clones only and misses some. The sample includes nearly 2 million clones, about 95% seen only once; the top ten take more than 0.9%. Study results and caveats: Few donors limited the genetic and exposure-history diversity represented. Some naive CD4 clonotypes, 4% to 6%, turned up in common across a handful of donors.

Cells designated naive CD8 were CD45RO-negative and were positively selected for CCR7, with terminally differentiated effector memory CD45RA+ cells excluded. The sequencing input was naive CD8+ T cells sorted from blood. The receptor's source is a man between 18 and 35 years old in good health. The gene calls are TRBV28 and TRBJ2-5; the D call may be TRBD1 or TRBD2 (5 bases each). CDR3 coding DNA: TGTGCCAGCAGTTGGATTTCAGGGACGCTGGCGACCCAGTACTTC. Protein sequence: CASSWISGTLATQYF.